These T cell receptor beta chains were read from a single sample in a study of cytomegalovirus exposure and HLA in healthy donors. Some clones are missing from TCRdb's copy, which holds only in-frame ones; the method was immunoSEQ multiplex PCR. Of 100,000 to 150,000 clones listed, roughly 69% were seen once; the top ten hold about 3%. The specimen sequenced was PBMCs. Receptors were obtained from a human donor in good health. Each CDR3 is given with its conserved first and last residue.

>TRBV9|TRBJ2-7|14
CASSVFGQGGEQYF
>TRBV18|TRBJ2-3|9
CASSPSEGF
>TRBV5-1|TRBJ2-7|14
CASSLDQLPYEQYF
>TRBV27|TRBJ1-2|16
CASRTGLPAGIYGYTF
>TRBV7-3|TRBJ1-1|13
CASSLYTNTEAFF
>TRBV7-9|TRBJ2-7|16
CSSSFSGQGRLYEQYF
>TRBV23-1|TRBJ2-1|16
CASSQGKRELNYEQFF
>TRBV11-2|TRBJ2-3|13
CASRTAGTDTQYF
>TRBV9|TRBJ2-3|13
CASSVQGSDTQYF
>TRBV10-3|TRBJ1-3|16
CAIRITGSFSGNTIYF
>TRBV28|TRBJ2-6|18
CASTQWGRGLPGANVLTF
>TRBV7-9|TRBJ2-7|17
CASSQPPGQGALGEQYF
>TRBV6-5|TRBJ2-1|16
CASSYKKWGPNNEQFF
>TRBV27|TRBJ1-2|12
CASKSGTFGYTF
>TRBV7-2|TRBJ2-3|15
CASSFASGATDTQYF
>TRBV11-3|TRBJ1-1|13
CASSLGPTGEAFF
>TRBV13|TRBJ2-7|14
CAQVTGVGVYEQYF
>TRBV7-8|TRBJ1-1|13
CASQGRLDTEAFF
>TRBV6-1|TRBJ1-1|14
CASSELEVWTEAFF
>TRBV6-5|TRBJ2-7|14
CASSGTSGPQVQYF
>TRBV5-1|TRBJ2-7|14
CASSFIQGAYEQYF
>TRBV7-3|TRBJ2-3|12
CASSSGGDTQYF
>TRBV13|TRBJ1-2|16
CASSREFRTGEYGYTF
>TRBV5-1|TRBJ1-2|16
CASSLSTSGGNYGYTF
>TRBV6-5|TRBJ2-5|15
CASSRWESAQETQYF
>TRBV5-6|TRBJ1-1|14
CASSLVPGNTEAFF
>TRBV18|TRBJ2-5|15
CASSPRGQHQETQYF
>TRBV9|TRBJ2-7|14
CASSGGDTFGEQYF
>TRBV19|TRBJ1-4|17
CASSIGQGALTNEKLFF
>TRBV5-1|TRBJ2-7|14
CASNPAGAVYEQYF
>TRBV9|TRBJ1-1|13
CASSVASGTEAFF
>TRBV4-1|TRBJ2-3|15
CASSQDDSNYGTQYF